This T cell receptor beta chain was recorded in a study of CD8 T cells in ankylosing spondylitis. General study points: In peripheral blood, disease-linked CD8+ clones occurred at relatively low frequencies. Earlier work had already found some motif variants in reactive arthritis synovial fluid and blood. A TCR beta motif made of about eight highly homologous variants seemed typical of ankylosing spondylitis blood. Researchers reportedly found disease-linked clones significantly enriched in matched ankylosing spondylitis synovial fluid.

The table lists this clonotype with a few counts. Its antigen is still unknown. Making the TCR beta libraries involved quantitative 5'-RACE with molecular barcodes. TCRdb called the 5' RACE reads again in MiXCR, with one record for every CDR3 protein. The sample lists 470,000 or so distinct CDR3 sequences, roughly 27% seen once, with roughly 1% in the top ten. There are 16 residues in the CDR3. CDR1 is DFQATT and CDR2 is SNEGSKA in the germline V gene (reference sequence). V was clipped by 3 bases and J by 5 bases; unmatched bases: 9. The receptor's source is a male donor with ankylosing spondylitis. This chain links TRBV20-1 with TRBJ2-1; TRBD2 matches 11 bases. The sequenced sample was blood, either unsorted or a sorted T cell fraction (not recorded which). The CDR3 DNA sequence: TGCAGTGCTAGGTTTAGCGGGAGGGCCGGGGACAATGAGCAGTTCTTC. Amino acid sequence: CSARFSGRAGDNEQFF.